These 15 T cell receptor beta chains were all obtained from the same sample, sequenced in a study of early T cells in non-severe SARS-CoV-2 infection. TCRdb reprocessed the 5' RACE reads via MiXCR and lists one record per CDR3 protein. The sample gives about 50,000 distinct CDR3 sequences, around a tenth of which show up once; about 5.4% is in the top ten. The sample in question was whole blood, obtained at baseline. The source is an adult who was a healthcare worker with PCR-confirmed SARS-CoV-2 infection or an uninfected control (not recorded which).

In this sample, this clonotype turned up many times. This chain links TRBV11-2 with TRBJ2-5; 8 positions match TRBD1. Germline lookup yields CDR1 SGHAT and CDR2 FQNNGV. V was clipped by 3 bases and J by 0 bases; unmatched bases: 6. The CDR3 length is 16 residues. This CDR3 is CASSFGQGLDQETQYF. As DNA, the CDR3 is TGTGCCAGCAGCTTCGGACAGGGCCTTGACCAAGAGACCCAGTACTTC.

This clonotype was detected a few times. The DNA is left out, because the CDR3 cannot be placed on it with certainty; the CDR3 is given as TCRdb lists it. The chain couples TRBV11-2 to TRBJ2-7; TRBD2 was called by the table and not checked on the DNA. Germline values: CDR1 SGHAT, CDR2 FQNNGV. The CDR3 is 14 amino acids in total, end residues counted. The CDR3 here is CASSFSGSTSGEYF.

The rearrangement joins TRBV2 to TRBJ2-3; 15 positions agree with TRBD2. In germline, CDR1 is SNHLY, CDR2 FYNNEI. The CDR3 spans 16 residues. J gave up 6 bases and V 3 bases, and 4 bases lay outside the gene matches. The DNA for the CDR3 is TGTGCCAGCAGTGAGGGACTAGCGGGGGGCTGGGATACGCAGTATTTT. Encoded protein: CASSEGLAGGWDTQYF.

This chain joins TRBV11-3 and TRBJ2-3, with a tentative D call TRBD1 (5 bases). Trimming stripped 5 bases from V and 2 bases from J, with 8 bases between. The germline V gene has CDR1 SGHNT and CDR2 YENEEA. The CDR3 contains 13 residues. The CDR3 nucleotides are TGTGCCAGCAGCCGACAGACCACAGATACGCAGTATTTT. Its protein is CASSRQTTDTQYF.

This clonotype appeared a few times. The rearrangement uses TRBV7-6 and TRBJ1-4; 7 nucleotides agree with TRBD1. The CDR3 sequence is 14 residues long. The V gene end was trimmed by 5 bases and the J gene end by 6 bases; junction bases not matched to a gene: 6. The germline V gene encodes CDR1 SGHVS and CDR2 FNYEAQ. CDR3 sequence: CASSPQGTHEKLFF. As DNA, the CDR3 is TGTGCCAGCAGCCCACAGGGGACGCATGAAAAACTGTTTTTT.

In this sample, this clonotype turned up many times. The chain uses TRBV6-6 and TRBJ2-5; no clear D gene. Between the trimmed V and J ends, which lost 4 bases and 5 bases, there was a span of 11 bases. The CDR3 consists of 13 residues. Germline lookup yields CDR1 MNHNY and CDR2 SVGAGI (reference sequence). DNA of the CDR3: TGTGCCAGCAGTTCAGCCTTCGGGGAGACCCAGTACTTC. Translation: CASSSAFGETQYF.

This clonotype appeared many times. In nucleotides, the CDR3 is TGCAGTGCTCCACAGATGCCTGGAAACACCATATATTTT. Protein: CSAPQMPGNTIYF. This chain joins TRBV20-1 and TRBJ1-3; no clear D. The CDR3 covers 13 residues. V was trimmed by 5 bases and J by 2 bases, leaving 10 bases between them. Germline-derived CDR1 and CDR2 are DFQATT and SNEGSKA (reference sequence).

This clonotype was observed at least ten times. The CDR3 loop is CASSSVPRNSYEQYF. The CDR3 nucleotides are TGTGCCAGCAGCTCCGTACCAAGGAATTCCTACGAGCAGTACTTC. The chain links TRBV28 to TRBJ2-7; D is uncertain. The CDR3 spans 15 residues. Between the trimmed V and J ends, which lost 6 bases and 1 base, there was a span of 16 bases. CDR1 is MDHEN, CDR2 SYDVKM, per germline.

Ten or more counts support this clonotype. The V and J genes are TRBV6-2 or TRBV6-3 and TRBJ2-5, with 9 bases matching TRBD2. With 2 bases clipped from V and 5 bases from J, the junction kept 3 bases outside the gene matches. The CDR3 covers 14 residues. Germline V gives CDR1 MNHEY, CDR2 SVGEGT. The CDR3 reads CASSYSGGLETQYF. Written as DNA, the CDR3 is TGTGCCAGCAGTTACAGCGGGGGGCTGGAGACCCAGTACTTC.

The chain recombines TRBV19 with TRBJ2-2; the match to TRBD2 covers 10 bases. This CDR3 has 14 amino acids. The V and J ends lost 4 bases and 6 bases, in that order; junction bases with no gene match: 2. Germline V gives CDR1 LNHDA, CDR2 SQIVND (reference sequence). This chain's CDR3 is CASSRLAGPGELFF. In DNA, the CDR3 is TGTGCCAGTAGTAGACTAGCGGGTCCCGGGGAGCTGTTTTTT.

This clonotype was observed a handful of times. V usage is TRBV6-2 or TRBV6-3 and J usage is TRBJ2-4, with TRBD1 as a possible D gene (5 bases). Germline-derived CDR1 and CDR2 are MNHEY and SVGEGT. This CDR3 contains 14 residues. Trimming took off 7 bases at V and 6 bases at J, with 16 bases between the two ends. This chain's CDR3 is CASTPRVGLNIQYF. Here the CDR3 DNA reads TGTGCCAGCACCCCCCGGGTGGGGCTAAACATTCAGTACTTC.

This clonotype has just a few counts. V usage is TRBV3-1 and J usage is TRBJ1-5; TRBD1 is a possible D gene (5 bases). The germline V gene has CDR1 LGHDT and CDR2 YNNKEL (reference sequence). Trimming took off 4 bases at V and 5 bases at J, with 6 bases between the two ends. The CDR3 runs 12 residues. The CDR3 coding sequence is TGTGCCAGCAGCCGAGGGGATCAGCCCCAGCATTTT. Amino acids: CASSRGDQPQHF.

J is TRBJ1-1 and V is TRBV6-5; D unresolved. This CDR3 region has 13 residues. V was shortened by 6 bases and J by 3 bases, with 11 bases between the two germline ends. CDR1 is MNHEY, CDR2 SVGAGI, per germline. CDR3 sequence (DNA): TGTGCCAGCAGCGGTTTCCGTGACACTGAAGCTTTCTTT. Its protein product is CASSGFRDTEAFF.

This clonotype was detected a few times. This chain uses TRBV28 with TRBJ2-3; a possible D gene is TRBD1 (5 bases). V was pared by 3 bases and J by 5 bases, with 15 bases between. The V gene's germline CDR1 is MDHEN and CDR2 SYDVKM. CDR3 length: 15 residues. The CDR3 sequence: CASSFESGIRDTQYF. As DNA, the CDR3 is TGTGCCAGCAGTTTTGAGTCAGGGATCCGAGATACGCAGTATTTT.

V gene TRBV24-1 combines with J gene TRBJ2-1; 10 bases line up with TRBD1. This CDR3 is 15 amino acids long. J gave up 6 bases and V 8 bases, and 9 bases lay outside the gene matches. Germline-derived CDR1 and CDR2 are KGHDR and SFDVKD. The CDR3 DNA is TGTGCCACCAACCCGGGGACAGGGGATAGCAATGAGCAGTTCTTC. Its translation is CATNPGTGDSNEQFF.